The TCR beta chain under discussion was sequenced for a study of blood T cell repertoires in COVID-19. Germline CDR1 and CDR2: SGHRS and YFSETQ. The germline V and J ends were trimmed by 1 base and 5 bases, with 7 bases remaining between them. The CDR3 runs to 13 residues. Per the original methods: Reference gene primer amplification gave nucleated cell count estimates. The protocol was immunoSEQ multiplex PCR, while the TCRdb copy is restricted to in-frame clones and leaves out a portion. V and J calls and clone size are as listed in that table; D and trimming were resolved from the DNA. This sample has more than 400,000 clones; roughly 90% occur once, and the top ten carry about 0.7%.

The sequenced material came from PBMCs or T cells enriched from blood (not recorded which). The chain carries TRBV5-1 and TRBJ1-5; D is unresolved. This receptor was identified in a woman aged 18-30 years who had recovered from COVID-19. Here the CDR3 reads CASSLFPDQPQHF. The CDR3 DNA is TGCGCCAGCAGCTTGTTCCCGGATCAGCCCCAGCATTTT.